This TCR beta chain was retrieved from a study of blood T cell repertoires in COVID-19. Seattle's cohort entered during active infection and was followed longitudinally. Using immunoSEQ multiplex PCR, the repertoire was profiled, and TCRdb retains in-frame clones only, with some absent. This table has 84,000 or so clones, about four fifths appearing once. The CDR3 runs to 14 residues. Germline CDR1 reads LNHDA; CDR2 reads SQIVND (reference sequence). Trimming took off 5 bases at V and 7 bases at J, with 12 bases between the two ends. What was sequenced was peripheral blood. The TCR sequence derives from a man aged 65-85 years with COVID-19, enrolled during active disease. This rearrangement joins TRBV19 to TRBJ1-6, with D uncertain. The CDR3 sequence is CASSPTGDNSPLHF. As DNA, the CDR3 is TGTGCCAGTAGTCCGACGGGTGACAATTCACCCCTCCACTTT.